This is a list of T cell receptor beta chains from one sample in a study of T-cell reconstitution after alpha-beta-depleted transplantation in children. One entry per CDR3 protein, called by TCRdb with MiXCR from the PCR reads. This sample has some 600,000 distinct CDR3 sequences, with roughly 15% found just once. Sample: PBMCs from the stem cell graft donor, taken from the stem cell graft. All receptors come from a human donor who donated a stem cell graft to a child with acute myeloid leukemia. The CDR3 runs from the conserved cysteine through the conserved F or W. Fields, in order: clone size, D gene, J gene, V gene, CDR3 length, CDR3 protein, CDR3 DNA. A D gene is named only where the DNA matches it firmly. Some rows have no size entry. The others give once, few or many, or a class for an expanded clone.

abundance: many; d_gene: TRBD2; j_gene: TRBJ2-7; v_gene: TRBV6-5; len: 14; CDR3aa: CASNSGEGAYEQYF; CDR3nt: TGTGCCAGCAATTCCGGGGAGGGCGCCTACGAGCAGTACTTC
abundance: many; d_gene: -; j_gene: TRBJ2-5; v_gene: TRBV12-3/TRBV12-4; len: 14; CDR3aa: CASSLGPTPETQYF; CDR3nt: TGTGCCAGCAGTCTCGGTCCCACCCCAGAGACCCAGTACTTC
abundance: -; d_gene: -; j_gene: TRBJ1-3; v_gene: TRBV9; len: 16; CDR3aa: CASSPGTVLSGNTIYF; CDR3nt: TGTGCCAGCAGCCCCGGGACGGTTCTCTCTGGAAACACCATATATTTT
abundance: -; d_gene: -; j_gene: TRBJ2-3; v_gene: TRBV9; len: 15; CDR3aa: CASSVGTGNTDTQYF; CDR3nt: TGTGCCAGCAGCGTAGGAACAGGGAACACAGATACGCAGTATTTT
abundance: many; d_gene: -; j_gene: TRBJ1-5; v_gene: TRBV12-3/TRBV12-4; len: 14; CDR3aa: CASRLGGSSYPQHF; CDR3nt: TGTGCCAGCAGGTTGGGGGGCAGTTCGTATCCCCAGCATTTT
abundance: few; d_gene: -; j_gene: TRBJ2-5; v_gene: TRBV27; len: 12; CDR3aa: CATVGPLETQYF; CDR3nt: TGTGCCACCGTTGGCCCATTGGAGACCCAGTACTTC
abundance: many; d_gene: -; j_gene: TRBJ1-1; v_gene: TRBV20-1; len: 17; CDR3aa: CSARFRLRERVQTEAFF; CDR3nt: TGCAGTGCTAGGTTTCGGCTGAGGGAAAGGGTGCAGACTGAAGCTTTCTTT
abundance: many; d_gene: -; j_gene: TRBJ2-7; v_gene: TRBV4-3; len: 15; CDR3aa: CASSQDASSVREQYF; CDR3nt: TGCGCCAGCAGCCAAGATGCCTCCTCGGTGCGCGAGCAGTACTTC
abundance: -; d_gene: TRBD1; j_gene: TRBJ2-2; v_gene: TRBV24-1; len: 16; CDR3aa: CATSDSGRGRNGELFF; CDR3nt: TGTGCCACCAGTGATTCGGGCAGGGGGCGCAACGGGGAGCTGTTTTTT
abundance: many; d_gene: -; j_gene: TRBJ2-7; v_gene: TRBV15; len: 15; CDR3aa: CATSPRVGRGYEQYF; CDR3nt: TGTGCCACCTCCCCAAGGGTTGGCAGAGGATACGAGCAGTACTTC
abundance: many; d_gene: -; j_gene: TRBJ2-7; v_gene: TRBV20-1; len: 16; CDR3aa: CSARGSGPFLSYEQYF; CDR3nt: TGCAGTGCTAGAGGGTCGGGGCCATTCCTCTCCTACGAGCAGTACTTC
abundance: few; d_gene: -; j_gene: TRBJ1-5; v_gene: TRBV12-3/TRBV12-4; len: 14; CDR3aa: CASSLRDTNQPQHF; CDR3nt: TGTGCCAGCAGTTTGCGGGACACCAATCAGCCCCAGCATTTT
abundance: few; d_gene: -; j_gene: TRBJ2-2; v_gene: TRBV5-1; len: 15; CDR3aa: CASSSQGASAGELFF; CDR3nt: TGCGCCAGCAGCTCACAGGGTGCCAGCGCCGGGGAGCTGTTTTTT
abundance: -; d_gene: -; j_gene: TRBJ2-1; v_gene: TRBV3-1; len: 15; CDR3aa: CASSPGRTSYNEQFF; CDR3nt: TGTGCCAGCAGCCCCGGACGGACCTCCTACAATGAGCAGTTCTTC
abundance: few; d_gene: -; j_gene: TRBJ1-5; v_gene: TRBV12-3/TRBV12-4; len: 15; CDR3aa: CASSPTVYSNQPQHF; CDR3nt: TGTGCCAGCAGCCCGACAGTTTATAGCAATCAGCCCCAGCATTTT
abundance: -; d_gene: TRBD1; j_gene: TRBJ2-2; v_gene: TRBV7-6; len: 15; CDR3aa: CASSPGQMNTGELFF; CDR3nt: TGTGCCAGCAGCCCGGGACAGATGAACACCGGGGAGCTGTTTTTT
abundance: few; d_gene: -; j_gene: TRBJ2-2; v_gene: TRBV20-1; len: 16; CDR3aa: CSARIGLNSGTGELFF; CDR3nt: TGCAGTGCTAGGATCGGGCTTAACTCGGGAACCGGGGAGCTGTTTTTT
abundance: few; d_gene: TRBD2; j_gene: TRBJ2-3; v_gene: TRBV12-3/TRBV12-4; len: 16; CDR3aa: CASSFSLAGITDTQYF; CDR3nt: TGTGCCAGCAGTTTTAGCCTAGCGGGGATCACAGATACGCAGTATTTT
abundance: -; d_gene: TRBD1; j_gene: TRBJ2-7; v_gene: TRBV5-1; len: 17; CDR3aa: CASSFAPDRGSSYEQYF; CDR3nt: TGCGCCAGCAGCTTTGCTCCCGACAGGGGCTCTTCCTACGAGCAGTACTTC
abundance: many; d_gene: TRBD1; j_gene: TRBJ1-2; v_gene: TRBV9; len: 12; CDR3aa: CASSGQGEGYTF; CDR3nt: TGTGCCAGCAGCGGACAGGGTGAAGGCTACACCTTC
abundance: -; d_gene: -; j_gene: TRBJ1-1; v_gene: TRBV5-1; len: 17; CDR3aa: CASSLAPLQGLNTEAFF; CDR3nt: TGCGCCAGCAGCTTGGCCCCCTTACAGGGCTTGAACACTGAAGCTTTCTTT
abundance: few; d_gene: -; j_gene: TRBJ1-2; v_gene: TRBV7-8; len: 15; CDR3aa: CASRIGAGPNYGYTF; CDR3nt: TGTGCCAGCAGAATCGGTGCAGGGCCTAACTATGGCTACACCTTC
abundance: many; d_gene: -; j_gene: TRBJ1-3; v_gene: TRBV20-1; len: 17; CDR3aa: CSASQGFYSTSGNTIYF; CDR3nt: TGCAGTGCTAGCCAGGGTTTTTACTCCACCTCTGGAAACACCATATATTTT
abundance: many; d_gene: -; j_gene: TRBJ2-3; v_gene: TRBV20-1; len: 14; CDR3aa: CSAIVGVGTDTQYF; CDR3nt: TGCAGTGCCATTGTGGGGGTTGGCACAGATACGCAGTATTTT
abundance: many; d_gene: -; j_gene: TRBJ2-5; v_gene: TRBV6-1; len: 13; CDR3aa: CASSMGSEGTQYF; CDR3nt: TGTGCCAGCAGCATGGGGTCGGAGGGGACCCAGTACTTC
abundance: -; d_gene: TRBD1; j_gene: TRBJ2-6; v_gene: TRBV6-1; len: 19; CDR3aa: CASTLIADRGLSGANVLTF; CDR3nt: TGTGCCAGCACCTTGATCGCGGACAGGGGCCTCTCTGGGGCCAACGTCCTGACTTTC
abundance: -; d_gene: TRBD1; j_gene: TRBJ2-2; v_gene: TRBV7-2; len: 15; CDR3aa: CASSRGTGGIGELFF; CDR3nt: TGTGCCAGCAGCCGCGGGACAGGGGGCATCGGGGAGCTGTTTTTT
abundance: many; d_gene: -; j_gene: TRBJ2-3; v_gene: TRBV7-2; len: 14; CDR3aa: CASGRQQGRDTQYF; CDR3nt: TGTGCCAGCGGACGTCAGCAGGGGAGAGATACGCAGTATTTT
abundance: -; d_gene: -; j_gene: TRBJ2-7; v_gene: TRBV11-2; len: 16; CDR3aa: CASRPTTGSSPYEQYF; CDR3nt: TGTGCCAGCAGACCTACTACAGGGTCCTCTCCCTACGAGCAGTACTTC
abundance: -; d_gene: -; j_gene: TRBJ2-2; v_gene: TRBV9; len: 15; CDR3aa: CASSVITEGTGELFF; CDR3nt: TGTGCCAGCAGCGTAATCACCGAGGGAACCGGGGAGCTGTTTTTT
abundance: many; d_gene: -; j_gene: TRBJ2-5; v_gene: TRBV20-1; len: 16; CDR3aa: CSAQPPGGSYQETQYF; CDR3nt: TGCAGTGCCCAACCCCCCGGGGGATCATACCAAGAGACCCAGTACTTC
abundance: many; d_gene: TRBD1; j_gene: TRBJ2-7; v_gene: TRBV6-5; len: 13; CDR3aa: CASIGGSLYEQYF; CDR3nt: TGTGCCAGCATAGGGGGCAGCCTCTACGAGCAGTACTTC
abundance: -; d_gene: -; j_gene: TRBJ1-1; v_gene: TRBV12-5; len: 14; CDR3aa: CASGLDTGYTEAFF; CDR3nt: TGTGCTAGTGGTTTAGATACAGGGTACACTGAAGCTTTCTTT
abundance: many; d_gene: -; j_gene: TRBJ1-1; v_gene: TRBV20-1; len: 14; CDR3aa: CSARDASGNTEAFF; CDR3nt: TGCAGTGCTAGAGACGCTTCAGGGAACACTGAAGCTTTCTTT
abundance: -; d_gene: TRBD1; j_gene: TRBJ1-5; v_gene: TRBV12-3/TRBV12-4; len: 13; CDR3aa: CASSWDRGEPQHF; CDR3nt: TGTGCCAGCAGTTGGGACAGGGGAGAGCCCCAGCATTTT
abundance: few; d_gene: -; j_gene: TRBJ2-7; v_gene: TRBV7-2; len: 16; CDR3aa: CASSLGFSGQTYEQYF; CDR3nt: TGTGCCAGCAGCTTAGGATTTTCCGGACAGACCTACGAGCAGTACTTC
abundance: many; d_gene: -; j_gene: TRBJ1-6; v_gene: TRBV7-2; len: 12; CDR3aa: CASSYTNSPLHF; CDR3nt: TGTGCCAGCAGCTACACGAATTCACCCCTCCACTTT
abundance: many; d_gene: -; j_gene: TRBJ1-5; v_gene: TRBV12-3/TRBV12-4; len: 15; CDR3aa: CASSLITASNQPQHF; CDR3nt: TGTGCCAGCAGTTTGATCACAGCGAGCAATCAGCCCCAGCATTTT
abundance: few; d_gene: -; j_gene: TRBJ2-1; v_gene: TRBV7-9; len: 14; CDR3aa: CASSFPGSGDEQFF; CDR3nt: TGTGCCAGCAGCTTCCCGGGTAGCGGCGATGAGCAGTTCTTC
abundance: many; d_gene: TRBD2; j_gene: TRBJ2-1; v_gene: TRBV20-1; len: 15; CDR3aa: CSARDRDYGGDEQFF; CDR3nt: TGCAGTGCTAGAGATAGGGACTACGGGGGTGATGAGCAGTTCTTC
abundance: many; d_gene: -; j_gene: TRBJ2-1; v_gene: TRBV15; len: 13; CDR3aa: CATSRGAEDEQFF; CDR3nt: TGTGCCACCAGCAGAGGTGCCGAGGATGAGCAGTTCTTC
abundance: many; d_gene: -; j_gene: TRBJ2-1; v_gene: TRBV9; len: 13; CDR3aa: CASSVGGNNEQFF; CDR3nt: TGTGCCAGCAGCGTAGGGGGGAACAATGAGCAGTTCTTC
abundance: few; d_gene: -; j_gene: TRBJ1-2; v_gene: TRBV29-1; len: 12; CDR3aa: CSVSRVLDGYTF; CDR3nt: TGCAGCGTTTCCAGGGTATTGGATGGCTACACCTTC
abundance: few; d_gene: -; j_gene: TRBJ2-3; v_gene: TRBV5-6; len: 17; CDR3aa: CASSLWRGTQGTDTQYF; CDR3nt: TGTGCCAGCAGCTTGTGGAGGGGGACTCAGGGCACAGATACGCAGTATTTT
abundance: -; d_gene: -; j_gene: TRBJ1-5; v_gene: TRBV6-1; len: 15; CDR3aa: CASSEGVGIGQPQHF; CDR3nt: TGTGCCAGCAGTGAAGGTGTGGGGATCGGTCAGCCCCAGCATTTT
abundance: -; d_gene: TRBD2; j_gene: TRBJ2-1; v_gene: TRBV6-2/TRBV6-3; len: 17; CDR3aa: CASSFHPSGGSYNEQFF; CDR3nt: TGTGCCAGCAGTTTCCACCCTAGCGGGGGGTCCTACAATGAGCAGTTCTTC
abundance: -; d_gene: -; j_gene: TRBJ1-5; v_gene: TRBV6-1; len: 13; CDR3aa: CASSGGTVQPQHF; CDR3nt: TGTGCCAGCAGTGGGGGGACCGTCCAGCCCCAGCATTTT
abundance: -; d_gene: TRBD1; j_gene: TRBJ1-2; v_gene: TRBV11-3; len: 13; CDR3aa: CASSSTGRYGYTF; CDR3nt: TGTGCCAGCAGCTCGACAGGGCGCTATGGCTACACCTTC
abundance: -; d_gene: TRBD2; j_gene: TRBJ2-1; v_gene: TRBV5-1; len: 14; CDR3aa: CASSYSGVYNEQFF; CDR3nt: TGCGCCAGCAGCTATAGCGGGGTCTACAATGAGCAGTTCTTC
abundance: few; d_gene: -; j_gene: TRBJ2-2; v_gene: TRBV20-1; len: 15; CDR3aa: CSARRDLAGTGELFF; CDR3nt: TGCAGTGCTAGAAGGGACCTAGCCGGGACCGGGGAGCTGTTTTTT
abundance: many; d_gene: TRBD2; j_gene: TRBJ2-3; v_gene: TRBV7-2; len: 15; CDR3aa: CASSPRLAGTDTQYF; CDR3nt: TGTGCCAGCAGCCCCCGACTAGCGGGCACAGATACGCAGTATTTT
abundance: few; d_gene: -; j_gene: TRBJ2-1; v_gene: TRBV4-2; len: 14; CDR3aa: CASGPQLPSDEQFF; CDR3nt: TGTGCCAGCGGCCCGCAACTCCCCTCGGATGAGCAGTTCTTC
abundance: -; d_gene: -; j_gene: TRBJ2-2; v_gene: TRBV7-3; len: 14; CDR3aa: CASSPRLGAGELFF; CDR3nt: TGTGCCAGCAGCCCCCGACTGGGGGCCGGGGAGCTGTTTTTT